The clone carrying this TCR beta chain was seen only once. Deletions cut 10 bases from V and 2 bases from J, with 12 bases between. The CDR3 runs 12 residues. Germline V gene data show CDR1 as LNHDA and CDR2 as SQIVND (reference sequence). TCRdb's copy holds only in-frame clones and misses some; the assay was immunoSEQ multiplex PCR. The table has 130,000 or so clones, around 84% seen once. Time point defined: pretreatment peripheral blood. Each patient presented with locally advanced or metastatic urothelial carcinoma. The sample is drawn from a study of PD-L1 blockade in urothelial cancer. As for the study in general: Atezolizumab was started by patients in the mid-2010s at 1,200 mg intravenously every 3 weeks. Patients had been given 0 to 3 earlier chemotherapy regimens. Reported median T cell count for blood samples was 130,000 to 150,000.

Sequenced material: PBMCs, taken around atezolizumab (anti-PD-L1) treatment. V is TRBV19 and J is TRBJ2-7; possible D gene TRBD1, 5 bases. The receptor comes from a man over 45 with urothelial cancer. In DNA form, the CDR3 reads TGTGCCACCTCGGACATGGCCTACGAGCAGTACTTC. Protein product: CATSDMAYEQYF. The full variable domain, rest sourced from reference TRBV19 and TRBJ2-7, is DGGITQSPKYLFRKEGQNVTLSCEQNLNHDAMYWYRQDPGQGLRLIYYSQIVNDFQKGDIAEGYSVSREKKESFPLTVTSAQKNPTAFYLCATSDMAYEQYFGPGTRLTVT.